One and the same sample provided the 17 T cell receptor beta chains below, sequenced in a study of blood T cell repertoires in COVID-19. Profiling relied on immunoSEQ multiplex PCR, and the TCRdb table lists in-frame clones only, not all of them. The repertoire holds approximately 90,000 clones, about 85% seen once, with roughly 4% in the top ten. The material sequenced was peripheral blood. The source of these receptors is a man in his sixties with acute or convalescent COVID-19.

The rearrangement links TRBV11-2 to TRBJ1-1, with 9 bases matching TRBD1. Germline CDR1 and CDR2: SGHAT and FQNNGV. After removal of 4 bases from V and 3 bases from J, the junction contained 9 bases not matched to a gene. The CDR3 extends over 16 amino acids. For the CDR3, the DNA is TGTGCCAGCAGCTACACAGGGGGCGCAGATCACACTGAAGCTTTCTTT. Its translation is CASSYTGGADHTEAFF.

This chain joins TRBV6-5 and TRBJ2-5; 7 nucleotides line up with TRBD1. The V segment lost 6 bases and the J segment 2 bases; nucleotides outside the gene matches: 9. This CDR3 spans 15 amino acids. Germline V gives CDR1 MNHEY, CDR2 SVGAGI. The CDR3 loop is CASSRTQGPQETQYF. The DNA of the CDR3 is TGTGCCAGCAGCCGAACACAGGGGCCACAAGAGACCCAGTACTTC.

This chain uses TRBV16 with TRBJ1-5; no clear D. The CDR3 loop spans 14 amino acids. Germline CDR1 and CDR2: KGHSY and FQNENV. V gave up 0 bases and J gave up 4 bases, with 7 bases separating them. CDR3 bases: TGTGCCAGCAGCCAATCGCCAGGTAATCAGCCCCAGCATTTT. Protein product: CASSQSPGNQPQHF.

In its sample, this clone was seen once. This sequence joins TRBV4-1 and TRBJ1-5; no definite D call. Looked up from germline, CDR1 is MGHRA and CDR2 is YSYEKL. Trimming took 3 bases from V and 4 from J, leaving 16 bases between them. This CDR3 contains 16 residues. CDR3 coding DNA: TGCGCCAGCAGCCAGAACACCCAGAACGCTAATCAGCCCCAGCATTTT. It translates to CASSQNTQNANQPQHF.

This clone was observed a single time. The chain recombines TRBV29-1 with TRBJ1-2, with a tentative D call TRBD1 (6 bases). V was trimmed by 3 bases and J by 2 bases, leaving 16 bases between them. This CDR3 spans 15 amino acids. Germline-derived CDR1 and CDR2 are SQVTM and ANQGSEA. DNA of the CDR3: TGCAGCGTTGATAACCGACAGGACGTCAACTATGGCTACACCTTC. Translated, it gives CSVDNRQDVNYGYTF.

The sample holds one count of this clone. The DNA of the CDR3 is TGTGCCAGCAGCAAAACAGGGGGCAATGAGCAGTTCTTC. It specifies CASSKTGGNEQFF. The chain couples TRBV21-1 to TRBJ2-1; the table's D call, TRBD1, was not checked against the DNA. TRBV21-1 is recorded as a pseudogene. CDR3 length: 13 amino acids.

J is TRBJ2-5 and V is TRBV4-2; 15 bases map to TRBD2. This CDR3 comprises 17 residues. In germline, CDR1 is LGHNA, CDR2 YNFKEQ. The J segment lost 2 bases and the V segment lost 4 bases, leaving 5 bases of the junction unmatched. Here the CDR3 DNA reads TGTGCCAGCAGCCCTGGGACTAGCGGGGGGAAACAAGAGACCCAGTACTTC. Amino acids: CASSPGTSGGKQETQYF.

CDR3 nucleotide sequence: TGCGCCAGCAGCTTTACTACCTCCAATGAGCAGTTCTTC. It is translated as CASSFTTSNEQFF. The chain employs TRBV5-1 and TRBJ2-1; D call uncertain. With 2 bases removed from V and 6 bases from J, the gap between germline ends came to 9 bases. The length of the CDR3 is 13 residues. CDR1 is SGHRS, CDR2 YFSETQ, per germline. Together with reference TRBV5-1 and TRBJ2-1, the CDR3 gives the full variable domain: KAGVTQTPRYLIKTRGQQVTLSCSPISGHRSVSWYQQTPGQGLQFLFEYFSETQRNKGNFPGRFSGRQFSNSRSEMNVSTLELGDSALYLCASSFTTSNEQFFGPGTRLTVL.

This chain connects TRBV19 to TRBJ2-2, with a tentative D call TRBD2 (6 bases). CDR3 length equals 15 residues. V lost 5 bases, J lost 5 bases, and 15 bases lay in between. Germline CDR1 reads LNHDA; CDR2 reads SQIVND (reference sequence). The CDR3 reads CASSAFEGRTGELFF. The CDR3 DNA reads as TGTGCCAGTAGTGCCTTTGAGGGGAGGACCGGGGAGCTGTTTTTT.

This sequence joins TRBV6-2 or TRBV6-3 and TRBJ2-7; D remains ambiguous. This CDR3 has 12 amino acids. Trimming took off 5 bases at V and 1 base at J, with 6 bases between the two ends. In germline, CDR1 is MNHEY, CDR2 SVGEGT. CDR3 sequence: CASSRFSYEQYF. The CDR3 DNA is TGTGCCAGCAGTCGGTTTTCCTACGAGCAGTACTTC.

The chain has TRBV4-2 and TRBJ2-1, with 7 bases aligning to TRBD2. With 2 bases clipped from V and 11 bases from J, the junction kept 9 bases outside the gene matches. CDR3 length: 14 amino acids. Germline loops: CDR1 LGHNA, CDR2 YNFKEQ. The CDR3 spells CASSQSRLAEKQFF. DNA of the CDR3: TGTGCCAGCAGCCAAAGTCGGCTAGCGGAAAAGCAGTTCTTC.

The chain couples TRBV5-4 to TRBJ2-7, with 9 bases fitting TRBD2. The V segment lost 4 bases and the J segment 1 base; nucleotides outside the gene matches: 6. Germline loops: CDR1 SGHNT, CDR2 YYREEE (reference sequence). CDR3 size: 15 residues. The CDR3 region is CASSNLAGKSYEQYF. CDR3 DNA sequence: TGTGCCAGCAGCAATCTAGCGGGAAAATCCTACGAGCAGTACTTC.

This rearrangement joins TRBV5-1 to TRBJ2-1; D gene unclear. Trimming removed 6 bases at V and 0 bases at J, with 13 bases between. Germline V gene sequence: CDR1 SGHRS, CDR2 YFSETQ. This CDR3 region has 15 residues. As DNA, the CDR3 is TGCGCCAGCATGGTGAACCCGAGCTCCTACAATGAGCAGTTCTTC. Its protein is CASMVNPSSYNEQFF. Variable domain in full (rest from reference TRBV5-1 and TRBJ2-1): KAGVTQTPRYLIKTRGQQVTLSCSPISGHRSVSWYQQTPGQGLQFLFEYFSETQRNKGNFPGRFSGRQFSNSRSEMNVSTLELGDSALYLCASMVNPSSYNEQFFGPGTRLTVL.

The V and J genes are TRBV30 and TRBJ1-5; the D is unclear. The CDR3 runs 14 residues. Germline lookup yields CDR1 GTSNPN and CDR2 SVGIG (reference sequence). The V gene lost 1 base and the J gene lost 3 bases, with 10 bases spanning the gap. CDR3 nucleotide sequence: TGTGCCTGGAGTGCTGACATTTACAATCAGCCCCAGCATTTT. This sequence encodes CAWSADIYNQPQHF.

The chain recombines TRBV2 with TRBJ1-5; TRBD1 agrees at 8 bases. This CDR3 has 14 residues. Losses at the gene ends were 7 bases for V and 6 bases for J; bases not matched to a gene: 8. Germline values: CDR1 SNHLY, CDR2 FYNNEI. CDR3 region: CASIGQGRGQPQHF. CDR3 coding DNA: TGTGCCAGCATTGGACAGGGAAGAGGTCAGCCCCAGCATTTT.

Here the CDR3 reads CASSLGQGPTYEQYF. The CDR3 DNA is TGTGCCAGCTCACTTGGACAGGGCCCCACCTACGAGCAGTACTTC. The chain couples TRBV18 to TRBJ2-7; 8 nucleotides align to TRBD1. CDR3 length: 15 amino acids. Germline CDR1 reads KGHSH; CDR2 reads LQKENI. V lost 4 bases, J lost 2 bases, and 7 bases stayed unmatched.

The chain employs TRBV11-3 and TRBJ2-1; 9 bases are a match to TRBD2. With V trimmed by 0 bases and J by 8 bases, 8 bases remained unmatched. Germline CDR1 SGHNT, CDR2 YENEEA. The CDR3 runs 16 residues. CDR3 in amino acids: CASSLDGREGRDEQFF. The CDR3 coding sequence is TGTGCCAGCAGCTTAGATGGGCGGGAGGGCCGCGATGAGCAGTTCTTC.